This T cell receptor beta chain was recorded in a study of neoadjuvant anti-PD-1 for oral cavity cancer. Overall study context: Before surgery, most patients got three to four biweekly 3 mg/kg nivolumab doses. Non-progressing patients received a fourth nivolumab dose near day 43, then surgery on days 50-56.

The sample's time point: after neoadjuvant nivolumab, at surgical resection. The method was immunoSEQ multiplex PCR; TCRdb's version includes in-frame clones alone and lacks a portion of them. The top ten clones hold 2.5% to 3% of a sample with over 65,000 clones, 86% of them seen once. Between the trimmed V and J ends, which lost 6 bases and 9 bases, there was a span of 12 bases. The CDR3 spans 13 residues. Germline assignment: CDR1 SNHLY and CDR2 FYNNEI. This TCR came from a person aged 35-80 years with oral cavity squamous cell carcinoma. The chain has TRBV2 and TRBJ1-6; no clear D. Specimen: PBMCs, collected after nivolumab (anti-PD-1) treatment. As DNA, the CDR3 is TGTGCCAGCAGGTCTACATACGGTTCACCCCTCCACTTT. Amino acid sequence: CASRSTYGSPLHF.